This T cell receptor (beta chain) was identified during a study of blood T cell repertoires in COVID-19 (TCRdb year 2020). Background for the entire study: Samples from collaborators originated in the United States, Italy and Spain and spanned both the acute and convalescent phases of COVID-19. The prospective study material was composed of cDNA or gDNA derived from T cells, B-cell-depleted T cells, or PBMCs. Subjects who had been exposed to COVID-19, were actively infected with it, or had recovered from it provided the deeply sampled blood TCRbeta repertoires that made up the dataset. The repertoires were made available in a free public database intended to serve as a resource for research on the immune response to SARS-CoV-2. The samples were drawn from two sources: the first 160 participants of the ongoing ImmuneRACE study, and 1,254 subjects contributed by 6 global collaborators. Sample metadata almost always included a de-identified subject ID, COVID-19 status, age in years and sex. Where available, HLA class I and class II types were taken from metadata supplied by the sample provider and were not determined by assay-based typing. Study-wide conclusions, independent of this receptor: Clinical and demographic metadata were provided uncurated, with the amount varying by source and participant.

The CDR3, cysteine through phenylalanine, is 14 amino acids long. Just the 42-base CDR3 DNA is kept, in frame starting at base 1. The trim is 5 bases for V and 1 base for J, with a gap of 11 bases between the germline ends. CDR1 and CDR2 are read off the germline V gene (reference sequence) as LNHDA and SQIVND. TCRbeta CDR3 regions were amplified from genomic DNA by means of the immunoSEQ Assay, a bias-controlled multiplex PCR. In the paper's pipeline: The number of nucleated cells in each sample was estimated from the amplification of reference gene primers within the assay. To quantify the absolute abundance of each unique TCRbeta CDR3 rearrangement, sequence reads were collapsed and filtered. Productive Simpson clonality was computed per sample as the square root of Simpson's diversity index over productive rearrangements. TCRdb took over this immuneACCESS table, retaining in-frame rearrangements with V and J assigned. Such tables are incomplete; in checked studies, under half of the missing clones stem from an unresolved V gene, and the remainder is unexplained. V and J calls and clone size follow that table, whereas D and trimming were derived from the DNA. This sample comprises hundreds of thousands of clones, 80% to 90% of them detected only once. The ten largest make up roughly 0.25% of the sample.

Each collaborating institution followed its own protocols to collect whole blood in K2EDTA tubes. For TCRbeta analysis, collaborators shipped samples as frozen whole blood, isolated PBMCs, or DNA extracted from either of those sample types. As for this clone: It has no known antigen specificity. It has no much larger one-base neighbor in the sample; base qualities were not kept.

The sequence derives from a woman in her late teens or twenties with acute or convalescent COVID-19. This chain is built from TRBV19 and TRBJ1-1; the D gene remains uncertain. The sample consisted of peripheral blood. The sequenced DNA: TGTGCCAGTAGTTTTCAGATACAGAACACTGAAGCTTTCTTT. This sequence encodes CASSFQIQNTEAFF.